This T cell receptor beta chain derives from a study of blood T cell repertoires in COVID-19. The CDR3 has 16 amino acids. V was clipped by 5 bases and J by 4 bases, with 20 bases between them. The germline V gene has CDR1 SNHLY and CDR2 FYNNEI. Clones were read by immunoSEQ multiplex PCR, and TCRdb kept only the in-frame ones, dropping some. Of 200,000 to 300,000 clones listed, around four fifths are singletons. The gene calls are TRBV2 and TRBJ1-2; weak D call: TRBD1 (5 bases). The material sequenced was peripheral blood. The clonotype was recovered from a woman aged 55-69 years with active or convalescent COVID-19. CDR3 residues: CASSKTVKGDLYGYTF. The CDR3 coding sequence is TGTGCCAGCAGTAAAACCGTTAAAGGGGATCTCTATGGCTACACCTTC.